The present T cell receptor (beta chain) was sequenced within a study of blood T cells in healthy people across ages. Through a sample-barcoded 5' primer and a J-beta primer mix, a second PCR was run for roughly 6 to 11 cycles. TCRdb independently ran MiXCR on the 5' RACE reads; one entry per CDR3 protein. The data contain around 1,000,000 distinct CDR3 sequences, 20% to 25% of them singletons. This CDR3 is built from 12 residues. In germline, CDR1 is SGHVS, CDR2 FQNEAQ. There are a few counts of this clonotype. This sample also appeared in a second study, on T cells of mothers and their children. That publication notes: Related mother-child pairs showed slightly higher but non-significant overlap than unrelated pairs. No clones detected were persistent microchimeric T cell clones.

The sequence was obtained from a girl aged 2 to 10 in good health. Sequencing was performed on blood. This chain joins TRBV7-8 and TRBJ2-5; tentatively, D is TRBD2 (5 bases). With the DNA end fitting TRBJ2-1 better, the J assignment may be wrong. CDR3 nucleotide sequence: TGTGCCAGCAGCTTGAGAGGGCAGGAGCAGTTCTTC. It specifies CASSLRGQEQFF.